This passage covers 10 T cell receptor beta chains from one sample sequenced in a study of beta chain features in type 1 diabetes. The authors reverse transcribed all of the isolated RNA, so sequencing captured expressed TCRB transcripts. Repertoires were generated with immunoSEQ multiplex PCR, while TCRdb's copy carries only in-frame clones and drops some. The data contain a few hundred thousand clones, 14% of them singletons. Sequencing used naive CD4+ T cells from blood. The receptors were gathered from a man aged 25-40 years in good health.

This sequence joins TRBV4-3 and TRBJ2-7; either TRBD1 or TRBD2 may fit D (5 bases each). This CDR3 has 15 amino acids. Germline CDR1 is LGHNA and CDR2 is YSLEER. Trimming took 4 bases from V and 0 from J, leaving 13 bases between them. Here the CDR3 reads CASSPVLGTSYEQYF. The CDR3 DNA follows: TGCGCCAGCAGCCCAGTCCTCGGGACCTCCTACGAGCAGTACTTC.

In its sample, this clone was seen a few times. V is TRBV27 and J is TRBJ2-3; D is perhaps TRBD1 (5 bases). Germline V gives CDR1 MNHEY, CDR2 SMNVEV (reference sequence). V was clipped by 7 bases and J by 4 bases, with 12 bases between them. The CDR3 is 13 residues long. CDR3 in amino acids: CASTRARADTQYF. The CDR3 DNA is TGTGCCAGCACCAGGGCCCGAGCAGATACGCAGTATTTT.

Details on this clone: Other DNA sequences in the same sample also yield this CDR3. This chain links TRBV6-1 with TRBJ2-1, with D perhaps matching TRBD2 (5 bases). The CDR3 has 15 residues. Trimming stripped 0 bases from V and 6 bases from J, with 12 bases between. Germline assignment: CDR1 MNHNS and CDR2 SASEGT. The CDR3 region is CASSEAGLSGNEQFF. The CDR3 nucleotides read TGTGCCAGCAGTGAAGCGGGGTTAAGCGGCAATGAGCAGTTCTTC.

This sequence joins TRBV6-6 and TRBJ1-5; D is possibly TRBD1 (6 bases). Germline CDR1 MNHNY, CDR2 SVGAGI (reference sequence). Trimming removed 4 bases from V and 3 bases from J, with 7 bases in between. This CDR3 is built from 13 residues. CDR3 protein: CASSWDNNQPQHF. In DNA, the CDR3 is TGTGCCAGCAGTTGGGACAACAATCAGCCCCAGCATTTT.

In DNA, the CDR3 is TGTGCCAGCAGCTTAAATGGGGAGACCCAGTACTTC. This sequence encodes CASSLNGETQYF. J is TRBJ2-5 and V is TRBV13; D uncertain. The CDR3 spans 12 residues. Germline V lookup: CDR1 PRHDT, CDR2 FYEKMQ (reference sequence). Trimming removed 2 bases from V and 5 bases from J, with 6 bases in between.

This clone has a handful of counts. The chain uses TRBV15 and TRBJ1-2, with a tentative D call TRBD1 (5 bases). V lost 1 base and J lost 2, with 14 bases in between. CDR1 and CDR2 from the germline V gene are LNHNV and YYDKDF (reference sequence). This CDR3 spans 16 amino acids. The CDR3 coding sequence is TGTGCCACCAGCAGAGTCGTGCAGGGACCAAACTATGGCTACACCTTC. Translated: CATSRVVQGPNYGYTF. The full variable domain, its missing parts supplied by reference TRBV15 and TRBJ1-2, is DAMVIQNPRYQVTQFGKPVTLSCSQTLNHNVMYWYQQKSSQAPKLLFHYYDKDFNNEADTPDNFQSRRPNTSFCFLDIRSPGLGDTAMYLCATSRVVQGPNYGYTFGSGTRLTVV.

The chain is built from TRBV4-1 and TRBJ2-1, with D tentatively TRBD1 (5 bases). The CDR3 consists of 14 residues. V dropped 1 base and J dropped 7 bases, with 11 bases sitting between them. CDR1 MGHRA and CDR2 YSYEKL come from the germline V gene. The CDR3, as DNA: TGCGCCAGCAGCCAAGTGGACCAGGGTAATGAGCAGTTCTTC. It is translated as CASSQVDQGNEQFF.

In this sample, this clone turned up a few times. The chain is built from TRBV6-6 and TRBJ1-1; 8 bases agree with TRBD1. The CDR3 is made up of 16 amino acids. Unmatched junction bases numbered 7, after V lost 2 bases and J lost 2 bases. Germline CDR1 MNHNY, CDR2 SVGAGI (reference sequence). CDR3 sequence (DNA): TGTGCCAGCAGTTACCCTAGGGACAGGTTTAACACTGAAGCTTTCTTT. This codes for CASSYPRDRFNTEAFF.

V gene TRBV7-9 combines with J gene TRBJ2-4; D possibly corresponds to TRBD2 (6 bases). In germline, CDR1 is SEHNR, CDR2 FQNEAQ (reference sequence). This CDR3 spans 15 amino acids. Trimming removed 4 bases from V and 0 bases from J, with 10 bases in between. The DNA of the CDR3 is TGTGCCAGCAGCTCACTGGGACTAGCCAAAAACATTCAGTACTTC. Protein: CASSSLGLAKNIQYF.

In the case of this clone: At one end, the junction sequence differs from germline, possibly due to a read error. V is TRBV18 and J is TRBJ2-7; 7 bases fit TRBD1. The germline V gene has CDR1 KGHSH and CDR2 LQKENI. The CDR3 length is 14 residues. The CDR3, as DNA: TGTGCCAGCGCACCACAGGGGAGCTCCTACGAGCAGTACTTC. It encodes CASAPQGSSYEQYF. The full variable domain, in which reference TRBV18 and TRBJ2-7 provide the parts outside the CDR3, is NAGVMQNPRHLVRRRGQEARLRCSPMKGHSHVYWYRQLPEEGLKFMVYLQKENIIDESGMPKERFSAEFPKEGPSILRIQQVVRGDSAAYFCASAPQGSSYEQYFGPGTRLTVT.